This TCR beta chain appears in the sequencing data of a study of OX40 agonist ivuxolimab in advanced cancers. The V gene's germline CDR1 is LNHDA and CDR2 SQIVND (reference sequence). This CDR3 has 16 amino acids. V was clipped by 3 bases and J by 0 bases, with 15 bases between them. TCRdb's table, derived via immunoSEQ multiplex PCR, lists solely in-frame clones and lacks some. The sample lists tens of thousands of clones, 88% seen once, with over 0.75% in the top ten. The sample consisted of CD4+ or CD8+ T cells sorted from blood, taken in a trial of the OX40 agonist ivuxolimab. The sequence came from an adult with an advanced solid tumor such as melanoma, head and neck, liver or kidney cancer. V usage is TRBV19 and J usage is TRBJ2-7; D could derive from TRBD1 or TRBD2 (5 bases each). The CDR3 DNA reads as TGTGCCAGTAGTATGAGGCTCGGGGCCAGCTCCTACGAGCAGTACTTC. Its protein is CASSMRLGASSYEQYF.